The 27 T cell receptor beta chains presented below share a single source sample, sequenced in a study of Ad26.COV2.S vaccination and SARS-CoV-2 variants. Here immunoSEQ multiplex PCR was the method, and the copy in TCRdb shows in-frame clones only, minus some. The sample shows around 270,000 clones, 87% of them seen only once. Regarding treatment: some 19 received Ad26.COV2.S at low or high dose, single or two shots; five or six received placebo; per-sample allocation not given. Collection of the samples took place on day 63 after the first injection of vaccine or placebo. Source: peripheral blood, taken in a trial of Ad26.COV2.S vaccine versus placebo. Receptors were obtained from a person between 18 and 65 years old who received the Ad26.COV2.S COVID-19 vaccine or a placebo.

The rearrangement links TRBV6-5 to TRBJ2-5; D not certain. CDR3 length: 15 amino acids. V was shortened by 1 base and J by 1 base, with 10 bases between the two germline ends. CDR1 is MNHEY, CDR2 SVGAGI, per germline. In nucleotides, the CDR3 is TGTGCCAGCAGTTACTTGCGGTCGCTCCAAGAGACCCAGTACTTC. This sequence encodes CASSYLRSLQETQYF.

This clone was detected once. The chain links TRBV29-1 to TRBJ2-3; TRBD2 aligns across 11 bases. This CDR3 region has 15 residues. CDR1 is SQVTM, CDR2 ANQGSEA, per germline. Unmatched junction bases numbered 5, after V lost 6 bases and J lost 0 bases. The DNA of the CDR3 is TGCAGCGTCCTCCCTAGCGGGGGGAGCACAGATACGCAGTATTTT. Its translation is CSVLPSGGSTDTQYF.

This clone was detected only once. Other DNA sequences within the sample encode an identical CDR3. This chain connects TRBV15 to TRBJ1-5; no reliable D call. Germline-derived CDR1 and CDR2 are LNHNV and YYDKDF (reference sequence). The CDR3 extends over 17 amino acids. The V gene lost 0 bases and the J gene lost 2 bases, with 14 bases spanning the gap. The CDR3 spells CATSRDRGGMGNQPQHF. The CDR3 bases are TGTGCCACCAGCAGAGATCGAGGCGGGATGGGCAATCAGCCCCAGCATTTT.

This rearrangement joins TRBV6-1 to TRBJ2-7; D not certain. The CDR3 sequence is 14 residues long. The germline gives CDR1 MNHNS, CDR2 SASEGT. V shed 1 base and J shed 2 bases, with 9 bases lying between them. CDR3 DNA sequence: TGTGCCAGCAGTGAAGACGTGCCACCCTACGAGCAGTACGTC. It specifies CASSEDVPPYEQYV.

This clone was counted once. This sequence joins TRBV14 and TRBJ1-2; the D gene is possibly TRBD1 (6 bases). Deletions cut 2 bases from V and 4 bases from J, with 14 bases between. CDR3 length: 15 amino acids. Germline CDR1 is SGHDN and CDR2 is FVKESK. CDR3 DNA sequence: TGTGCCAGCAGCCAATCCCCACAGGGACTCTATGGCTACACCTTC. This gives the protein CASSQSPQGLYGYTF.

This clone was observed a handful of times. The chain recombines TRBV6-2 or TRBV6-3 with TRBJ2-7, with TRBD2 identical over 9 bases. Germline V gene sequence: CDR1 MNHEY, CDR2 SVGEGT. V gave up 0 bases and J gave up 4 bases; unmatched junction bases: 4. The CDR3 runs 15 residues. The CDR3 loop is CASSYSTSGAYEQYF. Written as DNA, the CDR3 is TGTGCCAGCAGTTACTCGACTAGCGGTGCGTACGAGCAGTACTTC.

This chain's CDR3 is CASSSDRSPNGLFF. For the CDR3, the DNA is TGTGCCAGCAGCTCGGACAGGTCACCCAACGGACTGTTTTTT. The rearrangement joins TRBV5-4 to TRBJ1-4; 7 positions match TRBD1. Trimming at V came to 3 bases and at J to 13 bases, leaving 12 bases not matched to a gene. This CDR3 has 14 amino acids. In germline, CDR1 is SGHNT, CDR2 YYREEE (reference sequence).

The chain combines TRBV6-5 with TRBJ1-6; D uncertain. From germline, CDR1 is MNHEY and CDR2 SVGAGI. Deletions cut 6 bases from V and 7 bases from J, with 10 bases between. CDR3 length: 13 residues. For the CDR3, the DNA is TGTGCCAGCAGGGAGGGCGGGAATTCACCCCTCCACTTT. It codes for CASREGGNSPLHF.

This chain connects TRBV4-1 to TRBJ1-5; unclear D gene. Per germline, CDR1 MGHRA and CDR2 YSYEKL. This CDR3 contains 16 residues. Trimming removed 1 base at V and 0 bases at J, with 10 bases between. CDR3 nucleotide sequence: TGCGCCAGCAGCCAAGTTGCGGGGTATAGCAATCAGCCCCAGCATTTT. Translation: CASSQVAGYSNQPQHF.

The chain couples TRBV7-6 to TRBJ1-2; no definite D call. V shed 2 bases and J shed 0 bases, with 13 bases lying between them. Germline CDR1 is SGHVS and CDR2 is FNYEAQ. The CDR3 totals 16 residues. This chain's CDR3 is CASSLSPSATNYGYTF. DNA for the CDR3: TGTGCCAGCAGCTTAAGTCCGTCGGCAACTAACTATGGCTACACCTTC. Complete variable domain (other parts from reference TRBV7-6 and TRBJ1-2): GAGVSQSPRYKVTKRGQDVALRCDPISGHVSLYWYRQALGQGPEFLTYFNYEAQQDKSGLPNDRFSAERPEGSISTLTIQRTEQRDSAMYRCASSLSPSATNYGYTFGSGTRLTVV.

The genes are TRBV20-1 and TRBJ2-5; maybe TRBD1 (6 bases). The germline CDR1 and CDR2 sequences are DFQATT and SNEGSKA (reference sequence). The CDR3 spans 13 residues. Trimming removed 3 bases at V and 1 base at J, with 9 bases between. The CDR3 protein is CSASTGSQETQYF. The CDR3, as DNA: TGCAGTGCTAGTACAGGGAGCCAAGAGACCCAGTACTTC.

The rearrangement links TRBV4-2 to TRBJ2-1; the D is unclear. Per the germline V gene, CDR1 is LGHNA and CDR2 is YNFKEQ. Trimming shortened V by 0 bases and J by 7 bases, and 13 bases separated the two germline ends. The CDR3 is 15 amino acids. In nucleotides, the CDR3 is TGTGCCAGCAGCCAAGATTTGCTAGTAAGGAATGAGCAGTTCTTC. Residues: CASSQDLLVRNEQFF.

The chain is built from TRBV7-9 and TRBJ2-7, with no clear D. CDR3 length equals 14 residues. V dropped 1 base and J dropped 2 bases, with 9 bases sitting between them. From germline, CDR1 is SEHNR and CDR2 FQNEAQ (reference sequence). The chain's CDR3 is CASSLGSFPYEQYF. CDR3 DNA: TGTGCCAGCAGCTTAGGCAGTTTTCCCTACGAGCAGTACTTC.

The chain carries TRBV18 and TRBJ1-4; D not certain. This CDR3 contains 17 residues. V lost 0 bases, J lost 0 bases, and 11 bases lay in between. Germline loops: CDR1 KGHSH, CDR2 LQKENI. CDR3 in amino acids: CASSPPPGFATNEKLFF. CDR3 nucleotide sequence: TGTGCCAGCTCACCACCCCCCGGCTTCGCAACTAATGAAAAACTGTTTTTT.

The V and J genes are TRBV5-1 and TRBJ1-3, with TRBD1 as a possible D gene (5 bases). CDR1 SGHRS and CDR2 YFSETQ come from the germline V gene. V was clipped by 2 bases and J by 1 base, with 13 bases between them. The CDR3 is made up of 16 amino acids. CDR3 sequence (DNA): TGCGCCAGCAGCTTTGGAGGTCGGGGGTCTGGAAACACCATATATTTT. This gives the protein CASSFGGRGSGNTIYF. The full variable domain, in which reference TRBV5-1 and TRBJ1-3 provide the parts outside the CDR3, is KAGVTQTPRYLIKTRGQQVTLSCSPISGHRSVSWYQQTPGQGLQFLFEYFSETQRNKGNFPGRFSGRQFSNSRSEMNVSTLELGDSALYLCASSFGGRGSGNTIYFGEGSWLTVV.

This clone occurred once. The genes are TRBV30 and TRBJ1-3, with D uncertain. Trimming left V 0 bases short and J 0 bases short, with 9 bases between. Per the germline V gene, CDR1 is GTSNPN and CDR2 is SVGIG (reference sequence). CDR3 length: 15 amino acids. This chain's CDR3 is CAWSVSTNSGNTIYF. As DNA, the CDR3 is TGTGCCTGGAGTGTATCCACAAACTCTGGAAACACCATATATTTT.

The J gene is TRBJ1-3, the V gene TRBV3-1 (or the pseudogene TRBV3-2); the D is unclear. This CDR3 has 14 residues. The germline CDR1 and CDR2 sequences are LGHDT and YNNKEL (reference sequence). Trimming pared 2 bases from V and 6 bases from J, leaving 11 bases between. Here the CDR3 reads CASSQIGRENTIYF. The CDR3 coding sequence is TGTGCCAGCAGCCAAATAGGGCGAGAAAACACCATATATTTT.

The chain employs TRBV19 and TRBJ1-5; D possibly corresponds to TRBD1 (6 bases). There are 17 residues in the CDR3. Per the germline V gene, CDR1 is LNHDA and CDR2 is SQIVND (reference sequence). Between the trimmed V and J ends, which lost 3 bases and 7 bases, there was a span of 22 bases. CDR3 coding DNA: TGTGCCAGTAGTATCCCCAGCCGGGGCAGGGGAGGCCAGCCCCAGCATTTT. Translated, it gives CASSIPSRGRGGQPQHF.

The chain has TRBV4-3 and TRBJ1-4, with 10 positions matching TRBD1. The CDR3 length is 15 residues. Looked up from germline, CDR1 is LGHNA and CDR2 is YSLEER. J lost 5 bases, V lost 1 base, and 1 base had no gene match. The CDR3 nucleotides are TGCGCCAGCAGCCAAGGGGACAGGGGCAATGAAAAACTGTTTTTT. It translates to CASSQGDRGNEKLFF.

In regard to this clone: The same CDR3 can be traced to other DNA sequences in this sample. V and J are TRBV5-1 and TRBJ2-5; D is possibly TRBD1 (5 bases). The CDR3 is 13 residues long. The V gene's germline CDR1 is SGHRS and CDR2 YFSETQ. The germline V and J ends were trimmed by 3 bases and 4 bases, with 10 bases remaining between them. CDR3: CASSSTGTETQYF. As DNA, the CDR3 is TGCGCCAGCAGCTCCACAGGCACAGAGACCCAGTACTTC. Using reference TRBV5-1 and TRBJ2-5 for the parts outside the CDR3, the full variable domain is KAGVTQTPRYLIKTRGQQVTLSCSPISGHRSVSWYQQTPGQGLQFLFEYFSETQRNKGNFPGRFSGRQFSNSRSEMNVSTLELGDSALYLCASSSTGTETQYFGPGTRLLVL.

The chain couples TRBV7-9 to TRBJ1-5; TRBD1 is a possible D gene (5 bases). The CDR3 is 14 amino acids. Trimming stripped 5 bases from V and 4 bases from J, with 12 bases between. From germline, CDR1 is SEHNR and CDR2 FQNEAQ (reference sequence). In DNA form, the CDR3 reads TGTGCCAGCAGCGACGGGGCGGATAATCAGCCCCAGCATTTT. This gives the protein CASSDGADNQPQHF.

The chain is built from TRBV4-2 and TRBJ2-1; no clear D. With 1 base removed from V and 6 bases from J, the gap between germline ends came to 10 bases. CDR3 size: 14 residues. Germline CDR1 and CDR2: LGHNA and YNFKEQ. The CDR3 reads CASSQVGTSNEQFF. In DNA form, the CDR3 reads TGTGCCAGCAGCCAAGTCGGAACCAGCAATGAGCAGTTCTTC.

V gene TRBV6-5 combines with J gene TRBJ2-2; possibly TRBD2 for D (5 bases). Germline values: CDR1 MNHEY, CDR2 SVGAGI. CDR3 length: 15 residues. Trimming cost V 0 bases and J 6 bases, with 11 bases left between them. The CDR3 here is CASSYSEGGPGELFF. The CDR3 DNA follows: TGTGCCAGCAGTTACTCCGAGGGCGGCCCCGGGGAGCTGTTTTTT.

In nucleotides, the CDR3 is TGCGCCGGGAGGATCTATCCGCTTTACTACGAGCAGTACGTC. Translation: CAGRIYPLYYEQYV. This rearrangement joins TRBV4-3 to TRBJ2-7; perhaps TRBD2 as D (6 bases). The CDR3 length is 14 residues. Trimming pared 11 bases from V and 3 bases from J, leaving 20 bases between. Germline V CDR1 and CDR2: LGHNA, YSLEER.

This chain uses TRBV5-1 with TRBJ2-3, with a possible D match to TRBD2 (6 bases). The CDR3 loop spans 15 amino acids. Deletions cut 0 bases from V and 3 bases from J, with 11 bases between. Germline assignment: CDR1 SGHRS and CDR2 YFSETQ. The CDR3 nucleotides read TGCGCCAGCAGCTTGGGGCGGGGTGGTACAGATACGCAGTATTTT. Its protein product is CASSLGRGGTDTQYF. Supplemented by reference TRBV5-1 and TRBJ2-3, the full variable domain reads KAGVTQTPRYLIKTRGQQVTLSCSPISGHRSVSWYQQTPGQGLQFLFEYFSETQRNKGNFPGRFSGRQFSNSRSEMNVSTLELGDSALYLCASSLGRGGTDTQYFGPGTRLTVL.

This CDR3 is CAWKLKGTGIHTNTIYF. In nucleotides, the CDR3 is TGTGCCTGGAAGTTAAAAGGGACAGGGATTCACACAAACACCATATATTTT. The rearrangement links TRBV30 to TRBJ1-3, with 9 bases matching TRBD1. Germline V gives CDR1 GTSNPN, CDR2 SVGIG (reference sequence). This CDR3 is built from 17 residues. J lost 6 bases, V lost 4 bases, and 16 bases had no gene match.

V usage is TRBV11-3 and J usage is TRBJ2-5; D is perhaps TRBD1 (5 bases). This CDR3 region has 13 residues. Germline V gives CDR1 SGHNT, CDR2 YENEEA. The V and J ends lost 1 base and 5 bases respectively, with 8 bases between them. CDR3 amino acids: CASSLGTTETQYF. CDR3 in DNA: TGTGCCAGCAGCTTAGGGACAACCGAGACCCAGTACTTC. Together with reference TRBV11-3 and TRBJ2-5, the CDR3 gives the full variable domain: EAGVVQSPRYKIIEKKQPVAFWCNPISGHNTLYWYLQNLGQGPELLIRYENEEAVDDSQLPKDRFSAERLKGVDSTLKIQPAELGDSAVYLCASSLGTTETQYFGPGTRLLVL.